This T cell receptor beta chain was sequenced in a study of T cell responses to AZD1222 COVID-19 vaccine. Overall study findings and caveats: Regions 160-218 and 743-854 dominated among vaccine-associated CD4 TCRs spanning spike.

Per the germline V gene, CDR1 is MGHRA and CDR2 is YSYEKL. The CDR3 is made up of 12 amino acids. Trimming stripped 1 base from V and 4 bases from J, with 4 bases between. Produced via immunoSEQ multiplex PCR; TCRdb's table is partial and in-frame only. Here the sample spans roughly 150,000 clones, around nine tenths being singletons. Turning to this clone: Its antigen is as yet unknown.

The rearrangement joins TRBV4-1 to TRBJ1-1; D gene unclear. The sequence derives from an adult who received the AZD1222 COVID-19 vaccine. Sequencing used peripheral blood, obtained 28 days after the second AZD1222 dose. CDR3: CASSQAGTEAFF. CDR3 sequence (DNA): TGCGCCAGCAGCCAAGCGGGCACTGAAGCTTTCTTT.